The present T cell receptor beta chain was sequenced within a study of blood T cell repertoires in COVID-19. There are 13 residues in the CDR3. Germline CDR1 SGHKS, CDR2 YYEKEE (reference sequence). V shed 2 bases and J shed 13 bases, with 15 bases lying between them. The method was immunoSEQ multiplex PCR; TCRdb's version includes in-frame clones alone and lacks a portion of them. Among roughly 90,000 clones listed, roughly 89% were seen once. Material for sequencing was peripheral blood. J is TRBJ2-2 and V is TRBV5-5, with D possibly matching TRBD2 (7 bases). The origin of this receptor is a man aged 45-65 years with acute or convalescent COVID-19. The CDR3, as DNA: TGTGCCAGCAGCTTCCGGGGGGCGAGTGGGCTGTTTTTT. Translated, it gives CASSFRGASGLFF.